Listed here are 5 T cell receptor beta chains from one sample, sequenced in a study of cytomegalovirus exposure and HLA in healthy donors. PCR primers comprised 60 Vbeta and 13 Jbeta primers. Measured with immunoSEQ multiplex PCR; TCRdb has only the in-frame clones, and not every one. The data show around 150,000 clones, over 75% seen once. What was sequenced was PBMCs. The receptors stem from a male donor in good health and CMV-seronegative.

The genes are TRBV19 and TRBJ1-2, with D perhaps matching TRBD1 (5 bases). V gave up 1 base and J gave up 7 bases, with 19 bases separating them. The CDR3 loop spans 16 amino acids. Germline lookup yields CDR1 LNHDA and CDR2 SQIVND (reference sequence). CDR3 nucleotide sequence: TGTGCCAGTAGTATAGTAAACGGGGGAAGTTGGCGTGGCTACACCTTC. Its protein product is CASSIVNGGSWRGYTF.

The rearrangement uses TRBV4-3 and TRBJ2-1; D gene ambiguous. The CDR3 is 13 amino acids. V was trimmed by 0 bases and J by 3 bases, leaving 3 bases between them. Germline V gene lookup returns CDR1 LGHNA and CDR2 YSLEER. Written as DNA, the CDR3 is TGCGCCAGCAGCCAAGAACACTACAATGAGCAGTTCTTC. Its translation is CASSQEHYNEQFF.

This chain joins TRBV18 and TRBJ2-7, with 9 bases identical to TRBD1. Per the germline V gene, CDR1 is KGHSH and CDR2 is LQKENI. The V and J ends lost 6 bases and 6 bases, in that order; junction bases with no gene match: 9. The CDR3 extends over 14 amino acids. This CDR3 reads CASSSGTGTGEQYF. The CDR3 bases are TGTGCCAGCTCGTCCGGGACAGGGACGGGCGAGCAGTACTTC.

The chain couples TRBV27 to TRBJ1-1; 10 bases align to TRBD1. CDR3 length: 16 residues. The germline V gene encodes CDR1 MNHEY and CDR2 SMNVEV (reference sequence). Trimming removed 7 bases from V and 2 bases from J; junction bases left unmatched: 10. This CDR3 reads CASTDGRDRGNTEAFF. As DNA, the CDR3 is TGTGCCAGCACCGATGGCCGGGACAGGGGTAACACTGAAGCTTTCTTT.

The genes are TRBV30 and TRBJ1-5; a weak D match, TRBD1 (6 bases). Germline V gives CDR1 GTSNPN, CDR2 SVGIG (reference sequence). V was pared by 1 base and J by 4 bases, with 11 bases between. CDR3 size: 14 residues. The CDR3 spells CAWSAQQGNQPQHF. The CDR3 DNA is TGTGCCTGGAGTGCCCAGCAGGGGAATCAGCCCCAGCATTTT. Combining the CDR3 with reference TRBV30 and TRBJ1-5 gives the whole variable domain SQTIHQWPATLVQPVGSPLSLECTVEGTSNPNLYWYRQAAGRGLQLLFYSVGIGQISSEVPQNLSASRPQDRQFILSSKKLLLSDSGFYLCAWSAQQGNQPQHFGDGTRLSIL.